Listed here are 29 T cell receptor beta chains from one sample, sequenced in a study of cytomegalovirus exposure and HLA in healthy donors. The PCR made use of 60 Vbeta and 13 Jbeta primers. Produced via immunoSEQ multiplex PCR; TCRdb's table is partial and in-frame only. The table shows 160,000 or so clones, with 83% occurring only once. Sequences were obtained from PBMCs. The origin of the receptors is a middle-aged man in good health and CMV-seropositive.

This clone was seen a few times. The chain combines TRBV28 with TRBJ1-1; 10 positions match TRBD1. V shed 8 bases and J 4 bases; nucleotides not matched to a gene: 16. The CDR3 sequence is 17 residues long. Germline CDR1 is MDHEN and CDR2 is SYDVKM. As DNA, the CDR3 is TGTGCCAGCCGACGTCGACAGGGGGCTGATCTGGCCACTGAAGCTTTCTTT. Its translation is CASRRRQGADLATEAFF.

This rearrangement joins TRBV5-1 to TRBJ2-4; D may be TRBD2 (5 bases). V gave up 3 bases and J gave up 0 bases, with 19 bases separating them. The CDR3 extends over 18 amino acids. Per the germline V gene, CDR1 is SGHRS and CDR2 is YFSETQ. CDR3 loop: CASSWPLLDPLAKNIQYF. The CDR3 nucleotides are TGCGCCAGCAGCTGGCCCCTACTAGACCCGCTAGCCAAAAACATTCAGTACTTC.

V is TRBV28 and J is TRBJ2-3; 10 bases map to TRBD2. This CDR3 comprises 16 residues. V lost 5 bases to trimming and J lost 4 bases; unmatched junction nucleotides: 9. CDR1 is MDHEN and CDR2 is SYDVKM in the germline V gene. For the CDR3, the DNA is TGTGCCAGCAGTCCTTCTAGCGGGAGACGGCCAGATACGCAGTATTTT. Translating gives CASSPSSGRRPDTQYF.

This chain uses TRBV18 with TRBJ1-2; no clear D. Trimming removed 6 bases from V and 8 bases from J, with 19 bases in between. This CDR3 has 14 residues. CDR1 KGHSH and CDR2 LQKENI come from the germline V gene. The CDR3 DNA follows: TGTGCCAGCTCGCTTGAGGGCCTTCCGGGGGGCTACACCTTC. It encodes CASSLEGLPGGYTF. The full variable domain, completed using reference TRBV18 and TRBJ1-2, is NAGVMQNPRHLVRRRGQEARLRCSPMKGHSHVYWYRQLPEEGLKFMVYLQKENIIDESGMPKERFSAEFPKEGPSILRIQQVVRGDSAAYFCASSLEGLPGGYTFGSGTRLTVV.

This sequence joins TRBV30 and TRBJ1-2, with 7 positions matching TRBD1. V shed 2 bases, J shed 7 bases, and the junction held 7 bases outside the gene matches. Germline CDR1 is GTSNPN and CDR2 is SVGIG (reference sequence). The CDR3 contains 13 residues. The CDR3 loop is CAWSQGQSRGYTF. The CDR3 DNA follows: TGTGCCTGGAGTCAGGGACAGTCTCGTGGCTACACCTTC.

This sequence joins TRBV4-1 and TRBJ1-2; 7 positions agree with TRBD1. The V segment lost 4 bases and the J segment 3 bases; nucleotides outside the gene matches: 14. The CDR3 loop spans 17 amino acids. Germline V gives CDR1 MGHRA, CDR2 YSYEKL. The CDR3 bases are TGCGCCAGCAGCCGAGCCCTCAGGGGGGTTGTCGACTATGGCTACACCTTC. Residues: CASSRALRGVVDYGYTF.

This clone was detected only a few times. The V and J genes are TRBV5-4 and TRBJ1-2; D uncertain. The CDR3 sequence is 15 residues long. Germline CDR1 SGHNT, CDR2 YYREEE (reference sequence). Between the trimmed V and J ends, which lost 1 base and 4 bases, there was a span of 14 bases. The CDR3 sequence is CASSLWAAGSYGYTF. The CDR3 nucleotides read TGTGCCAGCAGCTTGTGGGCAGCTGGTAGCTATGGCTACACCTTC.

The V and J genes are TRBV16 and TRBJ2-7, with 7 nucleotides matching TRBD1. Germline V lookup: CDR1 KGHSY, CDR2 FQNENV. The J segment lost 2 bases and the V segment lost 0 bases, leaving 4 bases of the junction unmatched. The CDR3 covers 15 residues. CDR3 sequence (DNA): TGTGCCAGCAGCCAATCATGGGACAGAGCCTACGAGCAGTACTTC. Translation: CASSQSWDRAYEQYF.

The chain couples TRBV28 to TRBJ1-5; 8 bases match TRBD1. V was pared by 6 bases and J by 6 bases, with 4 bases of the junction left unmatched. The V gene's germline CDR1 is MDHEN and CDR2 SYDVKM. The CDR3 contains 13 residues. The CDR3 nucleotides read TGTGCCAGCAGGGGGACAGGCCCTCAGCCCCAGCATTTT. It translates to CASRGTGPQPQHF.

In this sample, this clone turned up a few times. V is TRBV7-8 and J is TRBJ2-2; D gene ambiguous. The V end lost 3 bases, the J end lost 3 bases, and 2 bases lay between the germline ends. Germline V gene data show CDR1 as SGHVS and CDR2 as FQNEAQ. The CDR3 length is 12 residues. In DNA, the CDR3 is TGTGCCAGCAGCTTCTACACCGGGGAGCTGTTTTTT. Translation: CASSFYTGELFF.

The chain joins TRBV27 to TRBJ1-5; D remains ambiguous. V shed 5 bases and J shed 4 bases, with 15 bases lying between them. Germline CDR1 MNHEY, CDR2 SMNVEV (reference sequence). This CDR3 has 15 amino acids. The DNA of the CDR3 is TGTGCCAGCAGTCTCACCCGGACGGGAAATCAGCCCCAGCATTTT. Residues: CASSLTRTGNQPQHF.

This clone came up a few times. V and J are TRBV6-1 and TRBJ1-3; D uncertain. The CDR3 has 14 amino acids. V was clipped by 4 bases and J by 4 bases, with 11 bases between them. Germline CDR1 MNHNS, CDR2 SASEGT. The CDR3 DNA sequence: TGTGCCAGCAGTGGAGGGTTGGGGGGAAACACCATATATTTT. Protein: CASSGGLGGNTIYF.

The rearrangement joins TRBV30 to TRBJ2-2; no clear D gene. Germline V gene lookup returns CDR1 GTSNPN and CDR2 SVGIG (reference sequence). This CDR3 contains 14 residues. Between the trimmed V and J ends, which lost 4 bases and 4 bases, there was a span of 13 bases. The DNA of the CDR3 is TGTGCCTGGACTAGAGCAGCGTTCACCGGGGAGCTGTTTTTT. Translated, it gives CAWTRAAFTGELFF.

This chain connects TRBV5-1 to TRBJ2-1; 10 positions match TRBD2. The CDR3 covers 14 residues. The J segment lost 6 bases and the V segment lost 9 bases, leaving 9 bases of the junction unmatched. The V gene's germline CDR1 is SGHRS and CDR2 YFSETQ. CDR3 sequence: CATRVAGGPNEQFF. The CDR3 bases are TGCGCCACTCGCGTAGCGGGAGGCCCCAATGAGCAGTTCTTC.

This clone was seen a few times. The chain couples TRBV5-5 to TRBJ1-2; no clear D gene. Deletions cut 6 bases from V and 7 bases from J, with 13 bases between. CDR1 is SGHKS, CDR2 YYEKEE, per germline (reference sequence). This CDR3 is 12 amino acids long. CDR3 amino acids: CASIDLTRGYTF. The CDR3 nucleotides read TGTGCCAGCATCGATCTAACTCGTGGCTACACCTTC.

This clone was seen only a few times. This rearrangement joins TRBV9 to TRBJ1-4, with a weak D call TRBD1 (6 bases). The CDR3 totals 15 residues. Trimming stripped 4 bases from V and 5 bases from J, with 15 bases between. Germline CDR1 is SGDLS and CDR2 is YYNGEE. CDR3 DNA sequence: TGTGCCAGCAGCCCACGAACAGGGTGGAATGAAAAACTGTTTTTT. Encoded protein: CASSPRTGWNEKLFF.

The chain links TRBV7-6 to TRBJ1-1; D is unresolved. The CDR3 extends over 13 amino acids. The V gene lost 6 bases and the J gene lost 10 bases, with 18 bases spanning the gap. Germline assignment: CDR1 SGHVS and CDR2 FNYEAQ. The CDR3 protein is CASSQGPALAAFF. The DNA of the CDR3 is TGTGCCAGCAGTCAAGGTCCAGCTTTAGCAGCTTTCTTT.

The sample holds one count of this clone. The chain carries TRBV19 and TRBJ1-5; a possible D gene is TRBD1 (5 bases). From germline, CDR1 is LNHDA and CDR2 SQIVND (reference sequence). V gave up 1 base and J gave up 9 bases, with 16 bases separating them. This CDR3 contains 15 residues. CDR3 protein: CASSIGPGGLAPQHF. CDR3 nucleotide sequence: TGTGCCAGTAGTATAGGCCCGGGGGGTTTGGCGCCCCAGCATTTT.

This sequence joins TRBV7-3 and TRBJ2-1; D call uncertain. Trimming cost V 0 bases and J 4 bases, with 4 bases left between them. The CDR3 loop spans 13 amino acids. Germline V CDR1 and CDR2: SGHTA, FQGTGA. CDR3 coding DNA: TGTGCCAGCAGCTTAACCCTGTACAATGAGCAGTTCTTC. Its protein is CASSLTLYNEQFF.

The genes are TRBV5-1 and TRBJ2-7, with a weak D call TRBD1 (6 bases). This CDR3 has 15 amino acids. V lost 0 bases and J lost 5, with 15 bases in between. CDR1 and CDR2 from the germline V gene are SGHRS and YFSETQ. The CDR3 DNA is TGCGCCAGCAGCTTGGCAACAGGGAGTTTCGACGAGCAGTACTTC. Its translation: CASSLATGSFDEQYF. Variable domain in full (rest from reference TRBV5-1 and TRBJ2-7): KAGVTQTPRYLIKTRGQQVTLSCSPISGHRSVSWYQQTPGQGLQFLFEYFSETQRNKGNFPGRFSGRQFSNSRSEMNVSTLELGDSALYLCASSLATGSFDEQYFGPGTRLTVT.

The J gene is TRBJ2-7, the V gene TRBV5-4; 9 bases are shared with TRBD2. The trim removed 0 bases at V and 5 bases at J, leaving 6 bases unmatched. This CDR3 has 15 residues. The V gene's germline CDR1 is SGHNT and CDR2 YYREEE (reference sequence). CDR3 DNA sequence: TGTGCCAGCAGCTTGGGGGGGGCTAGCGGGGACGAGCAGTACTTC. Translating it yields CASSLGGASGDEQYF.

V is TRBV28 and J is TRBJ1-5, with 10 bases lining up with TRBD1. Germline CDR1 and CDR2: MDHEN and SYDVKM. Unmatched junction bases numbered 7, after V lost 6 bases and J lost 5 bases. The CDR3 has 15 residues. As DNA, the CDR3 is TGTGCCAGCAGACAGCGAGACAGGGGGCATCAGCCCCAGCATTTT. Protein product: CASRQRDRGHQPQHF.

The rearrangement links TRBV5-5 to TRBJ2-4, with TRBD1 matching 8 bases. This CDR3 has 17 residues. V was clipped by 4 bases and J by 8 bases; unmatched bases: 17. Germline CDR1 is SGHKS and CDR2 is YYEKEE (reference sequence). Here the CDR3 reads CASSPADDRGVRDIQYF. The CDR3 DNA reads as TGTGCCAGCAGCCCCGCCGACGACAGGGGAGTCAGAGACATTCAGTACTTC.

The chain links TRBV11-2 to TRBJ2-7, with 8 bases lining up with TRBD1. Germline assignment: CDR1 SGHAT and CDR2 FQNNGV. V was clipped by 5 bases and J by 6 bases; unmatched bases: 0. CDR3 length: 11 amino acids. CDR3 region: CASSTGGEQYF. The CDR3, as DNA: TGTGCCAGCAGCACAGGGGGCGAGCAGTACTTC.

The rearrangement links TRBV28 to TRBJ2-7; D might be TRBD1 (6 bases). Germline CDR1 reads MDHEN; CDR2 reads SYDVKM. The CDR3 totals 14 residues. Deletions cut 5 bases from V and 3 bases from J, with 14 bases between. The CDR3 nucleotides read TGTGCCAGCAGTCGGTCAGGGGTCGGCTACGAGCAGTACTTC. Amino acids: CASSRSGVGYEQYF.

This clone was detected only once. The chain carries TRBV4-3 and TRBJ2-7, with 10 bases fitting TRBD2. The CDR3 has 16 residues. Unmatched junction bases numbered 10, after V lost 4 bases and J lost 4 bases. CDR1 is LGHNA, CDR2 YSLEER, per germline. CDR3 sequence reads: CASSRLLAGDNYEQYF. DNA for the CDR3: TGCGCCAGCAGCCGCCTTCTAGCGGGGGATAATTACGAGCAGTACTTC.

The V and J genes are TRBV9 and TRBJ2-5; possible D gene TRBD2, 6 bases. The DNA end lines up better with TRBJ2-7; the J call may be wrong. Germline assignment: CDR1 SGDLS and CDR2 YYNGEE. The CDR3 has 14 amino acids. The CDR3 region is CASSVASSAYEQYF. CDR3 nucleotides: TGTGCCAGCAGCGTAGCTTCTAGCGCCTACGAGCAGTACTTC.

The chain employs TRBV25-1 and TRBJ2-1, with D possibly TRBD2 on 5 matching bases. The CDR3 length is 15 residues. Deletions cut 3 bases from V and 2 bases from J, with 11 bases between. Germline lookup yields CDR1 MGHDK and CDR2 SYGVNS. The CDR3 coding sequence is TGTGCCAGCAGTGAGAATAGCGCGCCCTACAATGAGCAGTTCTTC. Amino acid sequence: CASSENSAPYNEQFF.

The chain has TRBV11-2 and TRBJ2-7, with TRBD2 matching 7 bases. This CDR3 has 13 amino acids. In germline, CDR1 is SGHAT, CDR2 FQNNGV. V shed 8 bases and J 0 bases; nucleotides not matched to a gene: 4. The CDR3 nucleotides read TGTGCCAGCTCTAGCGGACTCTCCTACGAGCAGTACTTC. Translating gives CASSSGLSYEQYF. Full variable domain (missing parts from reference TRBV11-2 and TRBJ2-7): EAGVAQSPRYKIIEKRQSVAFWCNPISGHATLYWYQQILGQGPKLLIQFQNNGVVDDSQLPKDRFSAERLKGVDSTLKIQPAKLEDSAVYLCASSSGLSYEQYFGPGTRLTVT.